This note documents a single T cell receptor (beta chain) sequence. This clonotype was observed at least ten times. Its antigen target is currently unknown. Qualities for individual bases were not recorded, and no much larger clone is one base off. Sequencer: Illumina HiSeq 2500. Quantitative 5'-RACE with molecular barcodes was used to prepare TCR beta libraries. In the source study's methods: Disease-linked TCR variants were identified with a new computational method built on a probabilistic model of VDJ rearrangement. The raw public data were reprocessed by TCRdb itself: fastp quality trimming at Q25, MiXCR clonotype calling, in-frame beta chains only. Every entry covers one CDR3 protein and lists the most common genes and DNA from its rows. In this record, the V and J calls reflect TCRdb's handling and not the investigators' own analysis. This sample has hundreds of thousands of distinct CDR3 sequences in its table, and approximately 12% of those were observed once. 0.51% of the sample rests with the top ten.

These data come from a study of CD8 T cells in ankylosing spondylitis (dated by TCRdb to 2017 to 2019). About the investigation overall: The study set out to find disease-linked TCR variants by profiling T cell receptor beta repertoires in ankylosing spondylitis patients and healthy donors. The full study cohort was made up of about two dozen ankylosing spondylitis patients and more than 90 healthy donors. Peripheral blood samples were taken, and synovial fluid was additionally collected from ankylosing spondylitis patients. What the research found in general, with its limitations: Some motif variants had previously been reported in the synovial fluid and blood of reactive arthritis patients, which suggests shared mechanisms of disease initiation. The disease-linked clones had a CD8+ phenotype and were found at relatively low frequencies in peripheral blood. Blood from ankylosing spondylitis patients appeared to be characterized by a TCR beta motif composed of about eight highly homologous amino acid variants. According to the report, matched synovial fluid samples from ankylosing spondylitis patients were significantly enriched for the disease-linked clones.

The CDR3 holds 11 amino acids from the cysteine to the phenylalanine. Of the read, only the CDR3 DNA is kept; its 33 bases are in frame from base 1. CDR1 DFQATT and CDR2 SNEGSKA were looked up in the germline V gene (reference sequence). This TCR was recovered from a male donor with ankylosing spondylitis. The chain couples TRBV20-1 to TRBJ2-5; 7 nucleotides in the junction match TRBD2. The sample taken for sequencing was blood, either unsorted or a sorted T cell fraction (not recorded which). The CDR3 has the sequence CGGGYQETQYF. Read as DNA, the sequence is TGCGGGGGAGGGTACCAAGAGACCCAGTACTTC.